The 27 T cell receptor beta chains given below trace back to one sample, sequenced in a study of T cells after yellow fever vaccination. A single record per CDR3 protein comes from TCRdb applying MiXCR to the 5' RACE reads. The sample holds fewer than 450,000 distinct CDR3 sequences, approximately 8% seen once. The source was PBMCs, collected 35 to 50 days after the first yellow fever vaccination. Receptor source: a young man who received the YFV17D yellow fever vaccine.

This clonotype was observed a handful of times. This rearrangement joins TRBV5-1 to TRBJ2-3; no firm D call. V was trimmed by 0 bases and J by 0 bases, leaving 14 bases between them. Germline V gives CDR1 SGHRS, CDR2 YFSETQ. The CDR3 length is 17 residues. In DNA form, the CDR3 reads TGCGCCAGCAGCTTGGGCAGAAACTTCTTTAGCACAGATACGCAGTATTTT. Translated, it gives CASSLGRNFFSTDTQYF.

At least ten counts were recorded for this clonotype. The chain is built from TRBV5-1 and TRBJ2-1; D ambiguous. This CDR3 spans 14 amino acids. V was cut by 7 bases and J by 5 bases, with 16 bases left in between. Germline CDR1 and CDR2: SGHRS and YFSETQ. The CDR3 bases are TGCGCCAGCTGCGAACCAAGTAGGCACAATGAGCAGTTCTTC. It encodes CASCEPSRHNEQFF.

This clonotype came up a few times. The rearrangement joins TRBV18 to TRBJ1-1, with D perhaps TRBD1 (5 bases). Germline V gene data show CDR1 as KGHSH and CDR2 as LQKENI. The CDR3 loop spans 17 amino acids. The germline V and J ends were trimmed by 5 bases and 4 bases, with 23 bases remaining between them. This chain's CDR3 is CASSTREGLVESTEAFF. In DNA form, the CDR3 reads TGTGCCAGCTCAACCAGGGAGGGGCTGGTGGAGAGCACTGAAGCTTTCTTT.

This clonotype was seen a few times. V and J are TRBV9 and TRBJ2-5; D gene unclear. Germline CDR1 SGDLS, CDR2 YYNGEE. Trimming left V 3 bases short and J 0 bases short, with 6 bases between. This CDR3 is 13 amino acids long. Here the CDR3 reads CASSANHQETQYF. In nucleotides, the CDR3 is TGTGCCAGCAGCGCCAACCACCAAGAGACCCAGTACTTC. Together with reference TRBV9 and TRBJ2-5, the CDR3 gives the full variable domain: DSGVTQTPKHLITATGQRVTLRCSPRSGDLSVYWYQQSLDQGLQFLIQYYNGEERAKGNILERFSAQQFPDLHSELNLSSLELGDSALYFCASSANHQETQYFGPGTRLLVL.

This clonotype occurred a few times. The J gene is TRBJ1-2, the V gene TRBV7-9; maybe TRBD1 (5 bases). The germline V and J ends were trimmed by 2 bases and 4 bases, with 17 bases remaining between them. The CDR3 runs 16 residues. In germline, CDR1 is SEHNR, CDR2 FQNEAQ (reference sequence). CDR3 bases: TGTGCCAGCAGCTTAATCCCGGACAAACGGATCTATGGCTACACCTTC. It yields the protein CASSLIPDKRIYGYTF.

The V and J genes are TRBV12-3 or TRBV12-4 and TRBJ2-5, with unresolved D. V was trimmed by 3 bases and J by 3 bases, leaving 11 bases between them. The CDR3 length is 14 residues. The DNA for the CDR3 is TGTGCCAGCAGTTTTCCCTCTGCGGAAGAGACCCAGTACTTC. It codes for CASSFPSAEETQYF.

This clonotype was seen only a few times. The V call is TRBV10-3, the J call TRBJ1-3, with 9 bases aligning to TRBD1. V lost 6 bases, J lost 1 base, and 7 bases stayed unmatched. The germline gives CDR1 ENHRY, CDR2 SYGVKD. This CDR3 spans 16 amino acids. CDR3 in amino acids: CAIRPGQGESGNTIYF. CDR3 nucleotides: TGTGCCATCAGACCGGGACAGGGCGAGTCTGGAAACACCATATATTTT.

The CDR3 loop is CATPSPQGGGELFF. The CDR3 bases are TGTGCCACCCCAAGCCCCCAGGGAGGTGGGGAGCTGTTTTTT. The chain combines TRBV19 with TRBJ2-2; D is possibly TRBD2 (6 bases). CDR3 length: 14 residues. V was cut by 10 bases and J by 8 bases, with 20 bases left in between. The V gene's germline CDR1 is LNHDA and CDR2 SQIVND (reference sequence). Filled out from reference TRBV19 and TRBJ2-2, the complete variable domain reads DGGITQSPKYLFRKEGQNVTLSCEQNLNHDAMYWYRQDPGQGLRLIYYSQIVNDFQKGDIAEGYSVSREKKESFPLTVTSAQKNPTAFYLCATPSPQGGGELFFGEGSRLTVL.

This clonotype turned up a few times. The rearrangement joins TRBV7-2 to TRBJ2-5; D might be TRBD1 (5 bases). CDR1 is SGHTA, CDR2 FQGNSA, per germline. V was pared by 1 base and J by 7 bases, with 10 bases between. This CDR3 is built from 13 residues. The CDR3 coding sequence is TGTGCCAGCAGCTTAGGGTCCCAGGGGACCCAGTACTTC. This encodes CASSLGSQGTQYF.

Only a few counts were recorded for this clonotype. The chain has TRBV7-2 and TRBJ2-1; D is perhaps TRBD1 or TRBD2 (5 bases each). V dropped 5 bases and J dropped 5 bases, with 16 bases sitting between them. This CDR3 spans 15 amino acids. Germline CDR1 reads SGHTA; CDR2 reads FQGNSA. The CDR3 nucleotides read TGTGCCAGCAGCACCCGTAGTTCGGGACACAATGAGCAGTTCTTC. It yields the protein CASSTRSSGHNEQFF. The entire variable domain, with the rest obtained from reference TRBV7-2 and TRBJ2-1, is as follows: GAGVSQSPSNKVTEKGKDVELRCDPISGHTALYWYRQSLGQGLEFLIYFQGNSAPDKSGLPSDRFSAERTGGSVSTLTIQRTQQEDSAVYLCASSTRSSGHNEQFFGPGTRLTVL.

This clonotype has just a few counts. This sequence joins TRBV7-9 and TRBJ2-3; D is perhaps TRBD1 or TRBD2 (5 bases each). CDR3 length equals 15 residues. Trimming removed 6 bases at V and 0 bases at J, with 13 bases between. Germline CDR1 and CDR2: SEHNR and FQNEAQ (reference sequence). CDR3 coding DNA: TGTGCCAGCAGTCATACCGGGACCAGCACAGATACGCAGTATTTT. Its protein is CASSHTGTSTDTQYF.

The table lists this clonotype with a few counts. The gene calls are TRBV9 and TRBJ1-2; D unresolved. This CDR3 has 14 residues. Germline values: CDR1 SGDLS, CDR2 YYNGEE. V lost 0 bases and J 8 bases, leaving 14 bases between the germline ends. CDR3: CASSVGGSSAGYTF. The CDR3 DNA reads TGTGCCAGCAGCGTAGGGGGTTCCTCCGCCGGCTACACCTTC.

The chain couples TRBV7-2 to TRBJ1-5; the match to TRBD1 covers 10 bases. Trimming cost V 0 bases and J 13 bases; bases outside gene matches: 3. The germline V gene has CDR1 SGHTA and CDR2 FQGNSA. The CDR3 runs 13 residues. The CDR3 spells CASSLAQGQGQHF. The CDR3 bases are TGTGCCAGCAGCTTAGCCCAGGGACAGGGGCAGCATTTT.

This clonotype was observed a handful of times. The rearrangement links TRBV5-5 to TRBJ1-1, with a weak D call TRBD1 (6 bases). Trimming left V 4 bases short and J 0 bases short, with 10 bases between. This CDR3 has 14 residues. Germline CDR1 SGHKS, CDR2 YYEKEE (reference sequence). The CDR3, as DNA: TGTGCCAGCAGCCGGGACACTATGAACACTGAAGCTTTCTTT. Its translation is CASSRDTMNTEAFF.

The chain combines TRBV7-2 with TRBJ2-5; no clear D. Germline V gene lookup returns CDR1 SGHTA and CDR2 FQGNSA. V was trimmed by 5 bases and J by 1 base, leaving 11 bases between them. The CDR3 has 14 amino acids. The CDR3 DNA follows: TGTGCCAGCAGCCCCTATGGCGCCCAAGAGACCCAGTACTTC. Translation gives CASSPYGAQETQYF.

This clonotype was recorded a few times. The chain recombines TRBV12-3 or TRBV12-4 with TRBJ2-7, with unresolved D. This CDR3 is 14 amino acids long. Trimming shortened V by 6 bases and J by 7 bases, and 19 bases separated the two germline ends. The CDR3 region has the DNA TGTGCCAGCAGAAAAAACAGTGGGTATGAGGAGCAGTACTTC. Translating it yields CASRKNSGYEEQYF.

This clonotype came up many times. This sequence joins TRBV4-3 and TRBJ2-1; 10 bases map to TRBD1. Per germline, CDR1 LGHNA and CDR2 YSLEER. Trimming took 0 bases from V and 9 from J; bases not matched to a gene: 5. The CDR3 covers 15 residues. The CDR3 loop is CASSQDGTGAIEQFF. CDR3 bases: TGCGCCAGCAGCCAAGATGGGACAGGGGCCATTGAGCAGTTCTTC.

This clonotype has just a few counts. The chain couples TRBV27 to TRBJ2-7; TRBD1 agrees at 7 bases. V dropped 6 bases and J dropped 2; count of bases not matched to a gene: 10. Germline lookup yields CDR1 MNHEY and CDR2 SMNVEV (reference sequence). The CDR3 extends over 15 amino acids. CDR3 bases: TGTGCCAGCAGCAAGCGGACAGGTCTGCCCTACGAGCAGTACGTC. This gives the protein CASSKRTGLPYEQYV.

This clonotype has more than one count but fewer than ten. The CDR3 coding sequence is TGCGCCAGCAGCCAACAGACACCCGGCGGATATGGCTACACCTTC. It is translated as CASSQQTPGGYGYTF. The chain links TRBV4-1 to TRBJ1-2; D gene uncertain. With 2 bases removed from V and 5 bases from J, the gap between germline ends came to 15 bases. CDR1 is MGHRA, CDR2 YSYEKL, per germline. The CDR3 is 15 residues long.

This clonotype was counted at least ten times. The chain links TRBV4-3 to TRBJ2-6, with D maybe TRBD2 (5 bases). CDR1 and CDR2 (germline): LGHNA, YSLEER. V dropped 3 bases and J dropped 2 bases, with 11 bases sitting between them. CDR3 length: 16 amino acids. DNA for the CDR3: TGCGCCAGCAGCCAGGTGTCCGGGACTGGGGCCAACGTCCTGACTTTC. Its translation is CASSQVSGTGANVLTF.

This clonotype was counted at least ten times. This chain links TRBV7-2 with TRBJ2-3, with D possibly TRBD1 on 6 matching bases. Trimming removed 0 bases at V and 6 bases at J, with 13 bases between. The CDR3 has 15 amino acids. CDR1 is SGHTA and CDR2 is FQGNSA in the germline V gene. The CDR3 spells CASSLAGALLDTQYF. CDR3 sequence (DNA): TGTGCCAGCAGCTTAGCGGGGGCCCTTTTGGATACGCAGTATTTT.

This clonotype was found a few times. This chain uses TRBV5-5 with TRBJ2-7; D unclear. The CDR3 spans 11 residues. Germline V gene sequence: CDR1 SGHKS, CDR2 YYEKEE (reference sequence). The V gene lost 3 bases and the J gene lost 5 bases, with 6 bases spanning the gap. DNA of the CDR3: TGTGCCAGCAGCTCCCGTGACGAGCAGTACTTC. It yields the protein CASSSRDEQYF.

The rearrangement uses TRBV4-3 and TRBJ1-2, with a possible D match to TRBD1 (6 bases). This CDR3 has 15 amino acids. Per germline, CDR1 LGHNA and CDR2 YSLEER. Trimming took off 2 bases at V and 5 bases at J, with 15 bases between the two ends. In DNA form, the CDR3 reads TGCGCCAGCAGCCAATCGGCAGGGGTGGGATATGGCTACACCTTC. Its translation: CASSQSAGVGYGYTF.

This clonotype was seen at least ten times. CDR3 nucleotides: TGCAGTGCTATAGGGACTAGTCGGGTTTACAATGAGCAGTTCTTC. Residues: CSAIGTSRVYNEQFF. The V and J genes are TRBV20-1 and TRBJ2-1; 8 bases line up with TRBD2. The CDR3 has 15 amino acids. V lost 4 bases to trimming and J lost 4 bases; unmatched junction nucleotides: 9. Germline lookup yields CDR1 DFQATT and CDR2 SNEGSKA (reference sequence).

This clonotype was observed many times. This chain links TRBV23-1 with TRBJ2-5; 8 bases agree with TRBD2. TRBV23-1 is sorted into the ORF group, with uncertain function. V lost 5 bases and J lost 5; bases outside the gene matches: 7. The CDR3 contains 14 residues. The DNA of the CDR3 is TGCGCCAGCAGTTCCGGGGGGGCCGGGGAGACCCAGTACTTC. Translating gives CASSSGGAGETQYF.

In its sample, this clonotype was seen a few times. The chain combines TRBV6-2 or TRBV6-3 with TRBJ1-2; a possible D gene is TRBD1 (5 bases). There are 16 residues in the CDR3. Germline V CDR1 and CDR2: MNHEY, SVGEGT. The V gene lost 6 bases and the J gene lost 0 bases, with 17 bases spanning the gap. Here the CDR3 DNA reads TGTGCCAGCAGGGCACCGGGACTGAACTCTAACTATGGCTACACCTTC. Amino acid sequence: CASRAPGLNSNYGYTF.

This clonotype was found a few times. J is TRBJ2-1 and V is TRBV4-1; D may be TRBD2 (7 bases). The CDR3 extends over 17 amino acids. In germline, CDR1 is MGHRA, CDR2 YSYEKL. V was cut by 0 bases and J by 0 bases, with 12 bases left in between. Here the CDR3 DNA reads TGCGCCAGCAGCCAAGATGGCGGGGGCCTCTCCTACAATGAGCAGTTCTTC. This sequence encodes CASSQDGGGLSYNEQFF.